This T cell receptor beta chain originates from a study of patients and donors after allogeneic stem cell transplantation. MiXCR, run by TCRdb on the RT-PCR reads, gives a single entry per CDR3 protein. Of over 200,000 distinct CDR3 sequences listed, less than 50% are singletons. The sequenced material came from blood, either unsorted or a sorted T cell fraction (not recorded which). The TCR was taken from a human donor who was either an allogeneic HSCT recipient or a stem cell or donor lymphocyte infusion donor (not recorded which). It is not recorded whose cells these are; they may come from a transplant donor.

The CDR3 sequence is CASSPPPVNTEAFF. The CDR3 nucleotides read TGTGCCAGCAGTCCGCCGCCGGTAAACACTGAAGCTTTCTTT. V usage is TRBV12-3 or TRBV12-4 and J usage is TRBJ1-1; no clear D gene. This CDR3 is 14 amino acids long. V lost 5 bases and J lost 2, with 12 bases in between.